These 19 T cell receptor beta chains came from one sample sequenced in a study of OX40 agonist ivuxolimab in advanced cancers. Receptor libraries were prepared by the immunoSEQ multiplex PCR assay. Drawn from immuneACCESS, this table holds only the in-frame rearrangements with V and J called that TCRdb kept. Clones are partly lost; checked studies trace under half to an unresolved V gene and leave the rest unexplained. The sample table lists more than 45,000 clones, around 77% of them with a count of one. The ten most abundant clones make up approximately 2% of the sample. This material consisted of CD4+ or CD8+ T cells sorted from blood, taken in a trial of the OX40 agonist ivuxolimab. The receptors were sampled from an adult with an advanced solid tumor such as melanoma, head and neck, liver or kidney cancer.

The chain links TRBV18 to TRBJ2-5; TRBD1 agrees at 7 bases. The germline gives CDR1 KGHSH, CDR2 LQKENI. J gave up 2 bases and V 0 bases, and 6 bases lay outside the gene matches. This CDR3 spans 16 amino acids. CDR3 in amino acids: CASSPPWVGQQETQYF. Here the CDR3 DNA reads TGTGCCAGCTCACCACCGTGGGTGGGACAGCAAGAGACCCAGTACTTC.

This chain joins TRBV7-3 and TRBJ2-2; D perhaps matches TRBD1 (5 bases). V gave up 6 bases and J gave up 7 bases, with 15 bases separating them. This CDR3 contains 14 residues. Germline CDR1 is SGHTA and CDR2 is FQGTGA. The CDR3 DNA follows: TGTGCCAGCAGTAGATCAGGGTTAAGCGGGGAGCTGTTTTTT. This encodes CASSRSGLSGELFF.

Only a few counts were recorded for this clone. The chain couples TRBV5-1 to TRBJ2-3; D is unclear. Germline CDR1 reads SGHRS; CDR2 reads YFSETQ. This CDR3 is 13 amino acids long. The V end was cut by 4 bases, the J end by 5 bases, with 11 bases between. The CDR3, as DNA: TGCGCCAGCAGCGTTGGTAACCAAGATACGCAGTATTTT. Encoded protein: CASSVGNQDTQYF.

The chain is built from TRBV9 and TRBJ2-7, with TRBD1 matching over 9 bases. CDR1 is SGDLS, CDR2 YYNGEE, per germline. This CDR3 is 13 amino acids long. Trimming removed 3 bases from V and 6 bases from J; junction bases left unmatched: 4. CDR3 residues: CASSAGTGTEQYF. The CDR3, as DNA: TGTGCCAGCAGCGCCGGGACAGGGACCGAGCAGTACTTC.

V and J are TRBV4-1 and TRBJ1-3; 8 positions agree with TRBD1. After removal of 5 bases from V and 4 bases from J, the junction contained 4 bases not matched to a gene. The CDR3 spans 14 residues. CDR1 and CDR2 (germline): MGHRA, YSYEKL. The CDR3 region is CASSGQGWGNTIYF. In DNA, the CDR3 is TGCGCCAGCAGCGGACAGGGCTGGGGAAACACCATATATTTT.

This chain links TRBV7-9 with TRBJ2-5; D is unclear. The V end was cut by 3 bases, the J end by 2 bases, with 1 base between. The CDR3 is made up of 11 amino acids. CDR1 and CDR2 (germline): SEHNR, FQNEAQ (reference sequence). The CDR3 is CASSFQETQYF. CDR3 bases: TGTGCCAGCAGCTTTCAAGAGACCCAGTACTTC. Combining the CDR3 with reference TRBV7-9 and TRBJ2-5 gives the whole variable domain DTGVSQNPRHKITKRGQNVTFRCDPISEHNRLYWYRQTLGQGPEFLTYFQNEAQLEKSRLLSDRFSAERPKGSFSTLEIQRTEQGDSAMYLCASSFQETQYFGPGTRLLVL.

J is TRBJ2-5 and V is TRBV11-2; 8 bases line up with TRBD2. Germline V gives CDR1 SGHAT, CDR2 FQNNGV. V lost 4 bases, J lost 1 base, and 11 bases stayed unmatched. There are 17 residues in the CDR3. CDR3 sequence reads: CASSSLAGLEVQETQYF. CDR3 nucleotides: TGTGCCAGCAGCTCCTTAGCGGGGCTAGAAGTCCAAGAGACCCAGTACTTC.

The chain joins TRBV11-3 to TRBJ2-1; 7 bases are shared with TRBD2. The CDR3 has 16 amino acids. Per the germline V gene, CDR1 is SGHNT and CDR2 is YENEEA. The J segment lost 10 bases and the V segment lost 0 bases, leaving 12 bases of the junction unmatched. In nucleotides, the CDR3 is TGTGCCAGCAGCTTAGAAGGTCGCGGGGGAGACGGAGAGCAGTTCTTC. As protein: CASSLEGRGGDGEQFF.

This clone was counted a few times. The chain couples TRBV4-1 to TRBJ1-2, with 7 positions matching TRBD1. Germline V gene data show CDR1 as MGHRA and CDR2 as YSYEKL. V lost 3 bases to trimming and J lost 6 bases; unmatched junction nucleotides: 13. The CDR3 sequence is 16 residues long. The CDR3 DNA reads TGCGCCAGCAGCCATCCCGGACAGGCGGGGGGCGATGGCTACACCTTC. This gives the protein CASSHPGQAGGDGYTF.

The gene calls are TRBV7-2 and TRBJ2-7; the D gene is possibly TRBD1 (8 bases). Germline lookup yields CDR1 SGHTA and CDR2 FQGNSA. The CDR3 runs 16 residues. V lost 5 bases and J 4 bases, leaving 21 bases between the germline ends. The CDR3 sequence: CASSLTAQGGKYEQYF. DNA of the CDR3: TGTGCCAGCAGCCTCACGGCACAGGGGGGGAAGTACGAGCAGTACTTC.

The V gene is TRBV18, the J gene TRBJ1-1; 9 nucleotides line up with TRBD1. The CDR3 sequence is 14 residues long. V trimming: 3 bases; J trimming: 7 bases; junction bases outside the gene matches: 6. The germline CDR1 and CDR2 sequences are KGHSH and LQKENI. The CDR3 reads CASSPTGGEVEAFF. The CDR3, as DNA: TGTGCCAGCTCACCTACAGGGGGCGAAGTTGAAGCTTTCTTT. Looking up the rest from reference TRBV18 and TRBJ1-1 gives the full variable domain: NAGVMQNPRHLVRRRGQEARLRCSPMKGHSHVYWYRQLPEEGLKFMVYLQKENIIDESGMPKERFSAEFPKEGPSILRIQQVVRGDSAAYFCASSPTGGEVEAFFGQGTRLTVV.

By its share, this clone is medium-sized. The CDR3 sequence: CASRTPGGGSYNEQFF. In DNA, the CDR3 is TGTGCCAGTAGAACCCCGGGAGGAGGGTCCTACAATGAGCAGTTCTTC. This rearrangement joins TRBV19 to TRBJ2-1; 7 nucleotides align to TRBD2. Germline CDR1 reads LNHDA; CDR2 reads SQIVND (reference sequence). Trimming took 6 bases from V and 1 from J; bases not matched to a gene: 9. This CDR3 is built from 16 residues.

The rearrangement joins TRBV28 to TRBJ2-7, with D possibly TRBD1 on 5 matching bases. The CDR3 has 15 amino acids. V was cut by 4 bases and J by 0 bases, with 13 bases left in between. Germline loops: CDR1 MDHEN, CDR2 SYDVKM. CDR3 loop: CASSSTGAVSYEQYF. CDR3 nucleotides: TGTGCCAGCAGTTCGACTGGGGCGGTCTCCTACGAGCAGTACTTC.

This clone has only a few counts. The chain employs TRBV6-5 and TRBJ1-2; possibly TRBD1 for D (5 bases). Trimming cost V 5 bases and J 5 bases, with 9 bases left between them. CDR3 length: 12 amino acids. CDR1 and CDR2 from the germline V gene are MNHEY and SVGAGI. The CDR3 sequence is CASSEPGYGYTF. As DNA, the CDR3 is TGTGCCAGCAGTGAGCCAGGGTATGGCTACACCTTC.

With respect to this clone: Other DNA sequences in this sample translate to the same CDR3. V and J are TRBV11-2 and TRBJ1-3; 7 bases fit TRBD1. Trimming at V came to 5 bases and at J to 0 bases, leaving 4 bases not matched to a gene. CDR1 is SGHAT and CDR2 is FQNNGV in the germline V gene. The CDR3 extends over 15 amino acids. CDR3 DNA sequence: TGTGCCAGCAGCCGGACAGGCACCTCTGGAAACACCATATATTTT. Its translation: CASSRTGTSGNTIYF. The full variable domain, rest sourced from reference TRBV11-2 and TRBJ1-3, is EAGVAQSPRYKIIEKRQSVAFWCNPISGHATLYWYQQILGQGPKLLIQFQNNGVVDDSQLPKDRFSAERLKGVDSTLKIQPAKLEDSAVYLCASSRTGTSGNTIYFGEGSWLTVV.

This clone has just one count. The chain is built from TRBV29-1 and TRBJ1-1; D perhaps matches TRBD1 (6 bases). The CDR3 contains 13 residues. V lost 8 bases and J 1 base, leaving 14 bases between the germline ends. Germline loops: CDR1 SQVTM, CDR2 ANQGSEA. Here the CDR3 DNA reads TGCAGCTCGGTGGGGGCGCAGAACACTGAAGCTTTCTTT. Encoded protein: CSSVGAQNTEAFF.

The rearrangement uses TRBV7-6 and TRBJ1-4; the match to TRBD1 covers 8 bases. CDR1 SGHVS and CDR2 FNYEAQ come from the germline V gene. The CDR3 spans 15 residues. V gave up 3 bases and J gave up 4 bases; unmatched junction bases: 4. The CDR3: CASSLQGAVNEKLFF. The DNA of the CDR3 is TGTGCCAGCAGCTTGCAGGGGGCGGTTAATGAAAAACTGTTTTTT.

The chain uses TRBV6-5 and TRBJ1-2; D remains unclear. V was shortened by 6 bases and J by 5 bases, with 16 bases between the two germline ends. CDR3 length equals 14 residues. CDR1 is MNHEY, CDR2 SVGAGI, per germline. The CDR3 is CASRVTESAYGYTF. CDR3 sequence (DNA): TGTGCCAGCAGGGTTACGGAGTCCGCTTATGGCTACACCTTC.

V and J are TRBV6-5 and TRBJ2-5, with 9 bases lining up with TRBD2. The germline gives CDR1 MNHEY, CDR2 SVGAGI. With V trimmed by 11 bases and J by 5 bases, 6 bases remained unmatched. There are 12 residues in the CDR3. The CDR3 loop is CAAGGVMETQYF. The CDR3 nucleotides are TGTGCCGCGGGGGGGGTTATGGAGACCCAGTACTTC.